The T cell receptor (beta chain) described here comes from a study of T cells in Graves' hyperthyroidism and ophthalmopathy. About the research overall: Peripheral blood was drawn at first diagnosis, prior to all treatment. Study results and caveats: Through a model of 13 V-J features, ophthalmopathy was separated from stable hyperthyroidism. The model identified upcoming ophthalmopathy a median approximately six months ahead of onset.

As for this clonotype: Antigen unknown.

The CDR3 runs 15 residues. V shed 3 bases and J shed 3 bases, with 14 bases lying between them. CDR1 is SGHRS, CDR2 YFSETQ, per germline. Template material for amplifying TCR beta CDR3 regions consisted of RNA transcripts. Initially, a first-round RT-PCR of the TCR CDR3 employed the HTBI primer set. TCRdb re-called the multiplex PCR reads with MiXCR, one entry per CDR3 protein. In the table there are approximately 490,000 distinct CDR3 sequences, 20% to 25% of which are singletons. The material sequenced was blood. The sequence was collected from a woman aged 70-85 years with Graves' ophthalmopathy. The chain joins TRBV5-1 to TRBJ2-3; maybe TRBD1 (6 bases). The CDR3: CASSSRVTGTDTQYF. In DNA form, the CDR3 reads TGCGCCAGCAGCTCCAGGGTCACAGGGACAGATACGCAGTATTTT.